Shown below are 21 T cell receptor beta chains from a single sample sequenced in a study of control samples from healthy donors and cancer patients. Sequencing used immunoSEQ multiplex PCR; TCRdb keeps in-frame clones, though not all of them. The table lists about 160,000 clones, 70% to 90% of them singletons. The sample was blood. These receptors were obtained from a man aged 25 to 45 in good health.

The chain carries TRBV6-5 and TRBJ1-4, with D hard to call. The CDR3 covers 11 residues. Germline CDR1 reads MNHEY; CDR2 reads SVGAGI. With 6 bases removed from V and 8 bases from J, the gap between germline ends came to 7 bases. This chain's CDR3 is CASRLKEKLFF. In DNA form, the CDR3 reads TGTGCCAGCAGACTAAAAGAAAAACTGTTTTTT.

CDR3 region: CATYPPTGTAYTWFF. The CDR3 DNA reads TGTGCCACTTACCCTCCAACCGGGACAGCTTACACTTGGTTCTTT. The J gene is TRBJ1-1, the V gene TRBV19; 7 bases agree with TRBD1. CDR1 is LNHDA and CDR2 is SQIVND in the germline V gene (reference sequence). The CDR3 has 15 residues. J lost 14 bases, V lost 10 bases, and 25 bases had no gene match.

The CDR3 is CASSSAGRLASTDTQYF. In DNA, the CDR3 is TGTGCCAGCAGCTCCGCGGGGCGGCTAGCTAGCACAGATACGCAGTATTTT. The chain has TRBV13 and TRBJ2-3; weak D call: TRBD2 (6 bases). This CDR3 is 17 amino acids long. Germline loops: CDR1 PRHDT, CDR2 FYEKMQ (reference sequence). V was cut by 4 bases and J by 0 bases, with 17 bases left in between.

The chain combines TRBV5-6 with TRBJ1-3; the D is unclear. Trimming cost V 2 bases and J 1 base, with 7 bases left between them. The CDR3 is 14 residues long. From germline, CDR1 is SGHDT and CDR2 YYEEEE. The CDR3 reads CASSFSGSGNTIYF. CDR3 nucleotide sequence: TGTGCCAGCAGCTTCTCCGGATCTGGAAACACCATATATTTT.

This clone was observed a single time. This sequence joins TRBV7-9 and TRBJ2-1; TRBD2 agrees at 7 bases. V lost 1 base, J lost 5 bases, and 5 bases stayed unmatched. The CDR3 has 15 amino acids. Germline CDR1 and CDR2: SEHNR and FQNEAQ (reference sequence). CDR3 loop: CASSLDQAGHNEQFF. Here the CDR3 DNA reads TGTGCCAGCAGCTTAGACCAAGCGGGGCACAATGAGCAGTTCTTC.

The gene calls are TRBV5-1 and TRBJ1-2, with a possible D match to TRBD1 (5 bases). CDR1 and CDR2 (germline): SGHRS, YFSETQ. V lost 4 bases, J lost 6 bases, and 16 bases lay in between. The CDR3 loop spans 14 amino acids. The CDR3 DNA reads as TGCGCCAGCAGCCTAGCCTTGGCGGGGCATGGCTACACCTTC. It encodes CASSLALAGHGYTF.

This clone was counted a few times. The V call is TRBV29-1, the J call TRBJ2-7, with D hard to call. CDR3 length: 16 amino acids. V lost 5 bases to trimming and J lost 0 bases, with 20 bases between them. CDR1 is SQVTM, CDR2 ANQGSEA, per germline. The DNA for the CDR3 is TGCAGCGTTAGGAGCAGTCCAGTAACTTTCTCCTACGAGCAGTACTTC. Encoded protein: CSVRSSPVTFSYEQYF.

This chain connects TRBV7-2 to TRBJ2-1; a possible D gene is TRBD1 (5 bases). Trimming removed 4 bases from V and 7 bases from J, with 20 bases in between. The CDR3 is 16 residues long. Per the germline V gene, CDR1 is SGHTA and CDR2 is FQGNSA. CDR3 nucleotide sequence: TGTGCCAGCAGCTCTTACCGCAGGGTTGACACAAATGAGCAGTTCTTC. Its protein product is CASSSYRRVDTNEQFF.

The J gene is TRBJ1-2, the V gene TRBV2; D possibly corresponds to TRBD1 (6 bases). V gave up 8 bases and J gave up 7 bases, with 14 bases separating them. This CDR3 spans 12 amino acids. Germline assignment: CDR1 SNHLY and CDR2 FYNNEI. CDR3 sequence reads: CASLGTLLGYTF. CDR3 DNA: TGTGCCAGCCTTGGGACACTCCTTGGCTACACCTTC.

V is TRBV2 and J is TRBJ2-4; TRBD1 aligns across 8 bases. V lost 10 bases, J lost 6 bases, and 5 bases stayed unmatched. In germline, CDR1 is SNHLY, CDR2 FYNNEI. This CDR3 spans 12 amino acids. The CDR3 loop reads CATGGEGNIQYF. The CDR3 DNA follows: TGTGCCACAGGGGGCGAGGGAAACATTCAGTACTTC.

This chain connects TRBV2 to TRBJ1-2; 8 bases align to TRBD1. The CDR3 totals 13 residues. Trimming took 6 bases from V and 6 from J; bases not matched to a gene: 6. CDR1 SNHLY and CDR2 FYNNEI come from the germline V gene. CDR3 coding DNA: TGTGCCAGCAGCAAAGACAGGGGACATGGCTACACCTTC. Translating it yields CASSKDRGHGYTF.

The V call is TRBV29-1, the J call TRBJ2-1; D not certain. CDR1 is SQVTM and CDR2 is ANQGSEA in the germline V gene. The CDR3 has 14 amino acids. The V end lost 2 bases, the J end lost 0 bases, and 8 bases lay between the germline ends. The DNA for the CDR3 is TGCAGCGTTGAAAACCCGAGCTCCTACAATGAGCAGTTCTTC. The encoded protein is CSVENPSSYNEQFF.

The V call is TRBV6-5, the J call TRBJ2-7; 12 bases are a match to TRBD1. There are 15 residues in the CDR3. Germline V gene data show CDR1 as MNHEY and CDR2 as SVGAGI. The V and J ends lost 2 bases and 3 bases, in that order; junction bases with no gene match: 2. The CDR3 region is CASSYGTGGGYEQYF. Here the CDR3 DNA reads TGTGCCAGCAGTTACGGGACAGGGGGCGGCTACGAGCAGTACTTC.

J is TRBJ1-4 and V is TRBV5-1; D may be TRBD1 (5 bases). Germline CDR1 reads SGHRS; CDR2 reads YFSETQ. With 3 bases removed from V and 0 bases from J, the gap between germline ends came to 12 bases. The CDR3 covers 16 residues. The CDR3 DNA sequence: TGCGCCAGCAGCTACAGACAGACCACAACTAATGAAAAACTGTTTTTT. Amino acids: CASSYRQTTTNEKLFF.

The V and J genes are TRBV2 and TRBJ1-4; D may be TRBD1 (5 bases). Germline values: CDR1 SNHLY, CDR2 FYNNEI. Trimming took 5 bases from V and 0 from J, leaving 10 bases between them. The CDR3 consists of 15 residues. Here the CDR3 reads CASSITGATNEKLFF. The CDR3 DNA reads TGTGCCAGCAGTATAACAGGTGCAACTAATGAAAAACTGTTTTTT.

The CDR3 DNA is TGTGCCAGCAGTTCCCAAGGGTTAGGGGATCAGCCCCAGCATTTT. This codes for CASSSQGLGDQPQHF. The chain joins TRBV6-5 to TRBJ1-5, with D perhaps TRBD1 (5 bases). The CDR3 is 15 residues long. CDR1 and CDR2 from the germline V gene are MNHEY and SVGAGI. With 4 bases removed from V and 5 bases from J, the gap between germline ends came to 15 bases.

This chain links TRBV9 with TRBJ1-1; 7 bases line up with TRBD1. With 2 bases clipped from V and 11 bases from J, the junction kept 12 bases outside the gene matches. CDR1 is SGDLS, CDR2 YYNGEE, per germline. CDR3 length: 14 amino acids. The CDR3 protein is CASSVEGRGSQAFF. CDR3 nucleotide sequence: TGTGCCAGCAGCGTGGAGGGCAGGGGGTCACAGGCTTTCTTT.

The rearrangement joins TRBV7-2 to TRBJ2-1; perhaps D is TRBD1 or TRBD2 (5 bases each). Germline V CDR1 and CDR2: SGHTA, FQGNSA. V gave up 1 base and J gave up 3 bases, with 16 bases separating them. This CDR3 comprises 17 residues. Here the CDR3 reads CASSLVGTERVYNEQFF. CDR3 DNA: TGTGCCAGCAGCTTAGTCGGGACCGAGAGGGTCTACAATGAGCAGTTCTTC.

The CDR3 DNA follows: TGTGCCAGCACCAAGGCGGATACGCAGTATTTT. Residues: CASTKADTQYF. The chain is built from TRBV2 and TRBJ2-3; D unresolved. The CDR3 extends over 11 amino acids. Germline V lookup: CDR1 SNHLY, CDR2 FYNNEI. With 7 bases removed from V and 6 bases from J, the gap between germline ends came to 8 bases.

The rearrangement links TRBV19 to TRBJ2-5; 8 bases map to TRBD2. Trimming removed 10 bases from V and 1 base from J; junction bases left unmatched: 8. The V gene's germline CDR1 is LNHDA and CDR2 SQIVND (reference sequence). The CDR3 has 14 residues. CDR3 nucleotide sequence: TGTGCCACCACGGGGGGGGCCCTCCAAGAGACCCAGTACTTC. Translating gives CATTGGALQETQYF.

On this clone: Other DNA sequences in this specimen translate into the identical CDR3. The CDR3 DNA follows: TGTGCCAGCAGCGTAGGGCAGCAGAACACTGAAGCTTTCTTT. It codes for CASSVGQQNTEAFF. This chain links TRBV9 with TRBJ1-1; D is unclear. Trimming took 0 bases from V and 1 from J, leaving 7 bases between them. The germline V gene encodes CDR1 SGDLS and CDR2 YYNGEE. The CDR3 consists of 14 residues.